This is a list of T cell receptor beta chains from one sample in a study of blood T cell repertoires in COVID-19. The assay was immunoSEQ multiplex PCR, and TCRdb's table has in-frame clones only and misses some. The sample has about 190,000 clones, approximately 79% seen once. The source material was peripheral blood. The receptors come from a woman between 45 and 60 years old with acute or convalescent COVID-19. Each CDR3 is given without its conserved first and last residue.

J	V	CDR3
TRBJ1-1	TRBV6-5	ASSYSFNRGYTEAF
TRBJ1-1	TRBV19	ASSIGSMNTEAF
TRBJ2-2	TRBV29-1	SVESNFGELF
TRBJ1-6	TRBV19	ASSIRTAWGNSPLH
TRBJ2-1	TRBV7-2	ASSLPTVGTGLNEQF
TRBJ2-7	TRBV6-5	ASSYHLAGEYEQY
TRBJ2-7	TRBV6-6	ASSYRTGDYEQY
TRBJ2-2	TRBV7-8	ASSPGGSSGELF
TRBJ2-7	TRBV18	ASSPAGDRVNEQY
TRBJ2-2	TRBV11-3	ASSSARLSSGELF
TRBJ1-2	TRBV5-1	ASSFTGEYGYT
TRBJ2-1	TRBV5-1	ASSWGTSLNEQF
TRBJ1-3	TRBV9	ASSESPQGSGNTIY
TRBJ2-1	TRBV7-7	ASSPTRASGRAHEQF
TRBJ2-6	TRBV28	ASSLAAGANVLT
TRBJ2-6	TRBV5-1	ASSLAGRQGAGANVLT
TRBJ1-1	TRBV19	ASGDGWRAF
TRBJ1-6	TRBV9	ASSAFQTRAPLH
TRBJ1-6	TRBV18	ASSPTTGSGISPLH
TRBJ1-1	TRBV5-6	ASSLEKEMNTEAF
TRBJ1-5	TRBV5-4	ASSLDGHNQPQH
TRBJ1-2	TRBV21-1	ASSKPRGVYGYT
TRBJ1-5	TRBV2	ASKVNTGQPQH
TRBJ2-7	TRBV7-9	ASSPPLGQGAYEQY
TRBJ1-4	TRBV7-2	ASSWTVGEKLF
TRBJ2-2	TRBV4-3	ASSQDVAGVGTGELF
TRBJ2-7	TRBV5-4	ASSLGQGASPYEQY
TRBJ2-2	TRBV7-7	ASSDTLAANTGELF
TRBJ1-5	TRBV19	ASSARTGGAQPQH
TRBJ2-4	TRBV27	ASTPTGAKNIQY
TRBJ1-2	TRBV19	ASSVAPGYGYT
TRBJ2-7	TRBV5-1	ASSLSRVPREQY
TRBJ1-6	TRBV5-1	ASRAGTGISPLH
TRBJ1-6	TRBV5-1	ASSKGANSPLH
TRBJ1-5	TRBV5-8	ASSLGWQLNQPQH
TRBJ2-3	TRBV20-1	SASKGLVTDTQY
TRBJ1-2	TRBV4-1	ASSHLMGGNYGYT
TRBJ2-1	TRBV7-7	ASSLAGAPLGEQF
TRBJ2-7	TRBV6-6	ASSHGQGPSYEQY
TRBJ1-4	TRBV19	ASSIVLTTNEKLF
TRBJ1-6	TRBV6-5	ASTRGGQGHSPLH
TRBJ1-5	TRBV11-2	ASSLGGYSNQPQH
TRBJ2-7	TRBV19	ASSSRYEQY